A selection of T cell receptor beta chains follows, all from one sample in a study of blood T cell repertoires in COVID-19. This table comes from immunoSEQ multiplex PCR, and its TCRdb copy is limited to in-frame clones, with some not included. This sample has roughly 100,000 clones, with 81% found just once. Sequencing was performed on peripheral blood. These receptors originate from a man older than 75 with COVID-19, enrolled during active disease. Both conserved end residues are part of each CDR3. The D gene is left open where the match is weak. Size is omitted from some rows. Given values are once, few, many or a class for expanded clones.

V: TRBV11-2
size: NA
J: TRBJ2-5
D: NA
DNA: TGTGCCAGCAGCCTCGCACAGACAGGAGAGACCCAGTACTTC
CDR3: CASSLAQTGETQYF

V: TRBV5-1
size: NA
J: TRBJ2-3
D: TRBD2
DNA: TGCGCCAGCAGCTTGGCCGCTGGCGGGGGGGGATCAGATACGCAGTATTTT
CDR3: CASSLAAGGGGSDTQYF

V: TRBV5-1
size: few
J: TRBJ2-3
D: TRBD2
DNA: TGCGCCAGCAGCTTGGATGGGAGGGTGACAGATACGCAGTATTTT
CDR3: CASSLDGRVTDTQYF

V: TRBV27
size: NA
J: TRBJ1-2
D: NA
DNA: TGTGCCAGCAGTTTACGAGGGGGAGGCTACACCTTC
CDR3: CASSLRGGGYTF

V: TRBV7-2
size: NA
J: TRBJ1-2
D: TRBD1
DNA: TGTGCCAGCAGCCCTCAGGGGGCTTTCTATGGCTACACCTTC
CDR3: CASSPQGAFYGYTF

V: TRBV19
size: NA
J: TRBJ1-4
D: NA
DNA: TGTGCCAGTACCGCGGCAGCAACTAATGAAAAACTGTTTTTT
CDR3: CASTAAATNEKLFF

V: TRBV11-2
size: NA
J: TRBJ1-2
D: NA
DNA: TGTGCCAGCAGCCCAGCCCCAGACAGATTTAACTATGGCTACACCTTC
CDR3: CASSPAPDRFNYGYTF

V: TRBV27
size: NA
J: TRBJ2-3
D: TRBD2
DNA: TGTGCCAGCAGTTTACTGGGCCTAGCGGGGGGAACAGATACGCAGTATTTT
CDR3: CASSLLGLAGGTDTQYF

V: TRBV3-1/TRBV3-2
size: NA
J: TRBJ2-1
D: NA
DNA: TGTGCCAGCAGCCTCCACGGACAGAGCTCCTACAATGAGCAGTTCTTC
CDR3: CASSLHGQSSYNEQFF

V: TRBV4-3
size: NA
J: TRBJ1-6
D: NA
DNA: TGCGCCAGCAGCCAAGATCAGGGGATAAATAATTCACCCCTCCACTTT
CDR3: CASSQDQGINNSPLHF

V: TRBV6-2/TRBV6-3
size: once
J: TRBJ1-1
D: NA
DNA: TGTGCCAGCAGCTCTCCCGAGGGAGTGGGCACTGAAGCTTTCTTT
CDR3: CASSSPEGVGTEAFF

V: TRBV10-1
size: NA
J: TRBJ2-1
D: TRBD1
DNA: TGCGCCAGCAGAGATACAGGGGACGATGAGCAGTTCTTC
CDR3: CASRDTGDDEQFF

V: TRBV21-1
size: NA
J: TRBJ2-3
D: NA
DNA: TGTGCCAGCAGCAAAGGCGGTACTACTAGCGGTAAAAGCACAGATACGCAGTATTTT
CDR3: CASSKGGTTSGKSTDTQYF

V: TRBV10-3
size: NA
J: TRBJ1-4
D: NA
DNA: TGTGCCATCAGGCCAGGGTTTAATGAAAAACTGTTTTTT
CDR3: CAIRPGFNEKLFF

V: TRBV7-9
size: NA
J: TRBJ1-1
D: NA
DNA: TGTGCCAGCAGCTTAGCGGGAACAGGGCCCCCTGAAGCTTTCTTT
CDR3: CASSLAGTGPPEAFF

V: TRBV5-4
size: NA
J: TRBJ1-2
D: TRBD1
DNA: TGTGCCAGCAGCCTACAGGGGGCCGGTGGCTACACCTTC
CDR3: CASSLQGAGGYTF

V: TRBV30
size: few
J: TRBJ2-2
D: NA
DNA: TGTGCCTGGAAACCAGGGAATTACGACACCGGGGAGCTGTTTTTT
CDR3: CAWKPGNYDTGELFF

V: TRBV30
size: NA
J: TRBJ2-7
D: NA
DNA: TGTGCCTGGCGTTACTTTTACAGGCAAAGCTCCTACGAGCAGTACTTC
CDR3: CAWRYFYRQSSYEQYF

V: TRBV6-5
size: NA
J: TRBJ2-1
D: TRBD2
DNA: TGTGCCAGCAGCCCGACTAGCGGGAGTCACAATGAGCAGTTCTTC
CDR3: CASSPTSGSHNEQFF

V: TRBV7-3
size: NA
J: TRBJ1-6
D: TRBD1
DNA: TGTGCCAGCAGCTTAGACAGGGTATCACCCCTCCACTTT
CDR3: CASSLDRVSPLHF

V: TRBV7-2
size: once
J: TRBJ2-7
D: TRBD2
DNA: TGTGCCAGCCGTCCCGGGACTAGCGGGGGGCCGGACTTC
CDR3: CASRPGTSGGPDF

V: TRBV3-1/TRBV3-2
size: NA
J: TRBJ2-5
D: NA
DNA: TGTGCCAGCAGCCAAGCCTCAGGGCGTGTCGGAGAGACCCAGTACTTC
CDR3: CASSQASGRVGETQYF

V: TRBV2
size: few
J: TRBJ2-1
D: NA
DNA: TGTGCCAGCACCATAACTAGGATTGAGGAGCAGTTCTTC
CDR3: CASTITRIEEQFF

V: TRBV2
size: many
J: TRBJ1-5
D: TRBD1
DNA: TGTGCCAGCAGGGGGGACAGAAATCAGCCCCAGCATTTT
CDR3: CASRGDRNQPQHF

V: TRBV7-2
size: once
J: TRBJ1-1
D: NA
DNA: TGTGCCAGCAGCTTAGGTTCGGCAGGGAACACTGAAGCTTTCTTT
CDR3: CASSLGSAGNTEAFF

V: TRBV7-3
size: NA
J: TRBJ2-2
D: NA
DNA: TGTGCCAGCAGCGGAGCCAGGGTTGGCACCGGGGAGCTGTTTTTT
CDR3: CASSGARVGTGELFF

V: TRBV19
size: NA
J: TRBJ2-3
D: NA
DNA: TGTGCCAGTACCTCAAACAGGGGCACAGATACGCAGTATTTT
CDR3: CASTSNRGTDTQYF

V: TRBV3-1/TRBV3-2
size: NA
J: TRBJ1-5
D: NA
DNA: TGTGCCAGCAGCGAACGGGGTCTAGGGAGCAATCAGCCCCAGCATTTT
CDR3: CASSERGLGSNQPQHF

V: TRBV5-1
size: NA
J: TRBJ2-2
D: NA
DNA: TGCGCCAGCAGCTTGGACTACACCGGGGAGCTGTTTTTT
CDR3: CASSLDYTGELFF

V: TRBV27
size: NA
J: TRBJ1-1
D: TRBD1
DNA: TGTGCCAGCAGTTCGGACAGGGGGCAGACTGAAGCTTTCTTT
CDR3: CASSSDRGQTEAFF

V: TRBV24-1
size: NA
J: TRBJ2-5
D: TRBD2
DNA: TGTGCCCCGTGGGGAGGGGAGAAAGAGACCCAGTACTTC
CDR3: CAPWGGEKETQYF

V: TRBV14
size: NA
J: TRBJ2-5
D: NA
DNA: TGTGCCAGCAGCCCGGGACACCGAGGGACCCAGTACTTC
CDR3: CASSPGHRGTQYF

V: TRBV10-3
size: NA
J: TRBJ2-1
D: NA
DNA: TGTGCCATCAGTGAAGCGCGGGATGAGCAGTTCTTC
CDR3: CAISEARDEQFF

V: TRBV3-1/TRBV3-2
size: NA
J: TRBJ2-5
D: NA
DNA: TGTGCCAGCAGCCCCGGAGAGACCCAGTACTTC
CDR3: CASSPGETQYF

V: TRBV11-2
size: NA
J: TRBJ2-3
D: TRBD2
DNA: TGTGCCAGCAGATTGGCGGCGGGGGGTACGCAGTATTTT
CDR3: CASRLAAGGTQYF

V: TRBV19
size: few
J: TRBJ1-5
D: NA
DNA: TGTGCCAGTAGTAGCACACAGGGCTGGCAGCCCCAGCATTTT
CDR3: CASSSTQGWQPQHF

V: TRBV4-2
size: once
J: TRBJ2-7
D: TRBD2
DNA: TGTGCCAGCAGTCTAGCGGGAGGATCCTACGAGCAGTACTTC
CDR3: CASSLAGGSYEQYF

V: TRBV21-1
size: NA
J: TRBJ2-7
D: NA
DNA: TGTGCCAGCAGCAAAGTCGGGGGCGAGCAGTACTTC
CDR3: CASSKVGGEQYF

V: TRBV29-1
size: NA
J: TRBJ2-1
D: TRBD2
DNA: TGCAGCGTTGTAACCCCCCTAGCGGGAGCCCACTACAATGAGCAGTTCTTC
CDR3: CSVVTPLAGAHYNEQFF

V: TRBV29-1
size: NA
J: TRBJ1-2
D: NA
DNA: TGCAGCGTTGAATCGGCGCGTCCGGGATATGGCTACACCTTC
CDR3: CSVESARPGYGYTF

V: TRBV10-3
size: NA
J: TRBJ1-3
D: TRBD1
DNA: TGTGCCATCAGTGTCGACAGGGTTAATTCCGGAAACACCATATATTTT
CDR3: CAISVDRVNSGNTIYF

V: TRBV6-5
size: NA
J: TRBJ2-2
D: TRBD1
DNA: TGTGCCAGCAGGTCGACAGGGGCGAACACCGGGGAGCTGTTTTTT
CDR3: CASRSTGANTGELFF

V: TRBV9
size: NA
J: TRBJ1-2
D: TRBD1
DNA: TGTGCCAGCAGCCCACGGACAGGGACTCTTCTCTATGGCTACACCTTC
CDR3: CASSPRTGTLLYGYTF

V: TRBV6-2/TRBV6-3
size: NA
J: TRBJ1-5
D: NA
DNA: TGTGCCAGCAGCTCCCAAAGGGGTCTGAGCAATCAGCCCCAGCATTTT
CDR3: CASSSQRGLSNQPQHF

V: TRBV7-2
size: few
J: TRBJ2-5
D: TRBD2
DNA: TGTGCCAGCAGCGCCACTAGCGGCGCTCCGACCCAGTACTTC
CDR3: CASSATSGAPTQYF